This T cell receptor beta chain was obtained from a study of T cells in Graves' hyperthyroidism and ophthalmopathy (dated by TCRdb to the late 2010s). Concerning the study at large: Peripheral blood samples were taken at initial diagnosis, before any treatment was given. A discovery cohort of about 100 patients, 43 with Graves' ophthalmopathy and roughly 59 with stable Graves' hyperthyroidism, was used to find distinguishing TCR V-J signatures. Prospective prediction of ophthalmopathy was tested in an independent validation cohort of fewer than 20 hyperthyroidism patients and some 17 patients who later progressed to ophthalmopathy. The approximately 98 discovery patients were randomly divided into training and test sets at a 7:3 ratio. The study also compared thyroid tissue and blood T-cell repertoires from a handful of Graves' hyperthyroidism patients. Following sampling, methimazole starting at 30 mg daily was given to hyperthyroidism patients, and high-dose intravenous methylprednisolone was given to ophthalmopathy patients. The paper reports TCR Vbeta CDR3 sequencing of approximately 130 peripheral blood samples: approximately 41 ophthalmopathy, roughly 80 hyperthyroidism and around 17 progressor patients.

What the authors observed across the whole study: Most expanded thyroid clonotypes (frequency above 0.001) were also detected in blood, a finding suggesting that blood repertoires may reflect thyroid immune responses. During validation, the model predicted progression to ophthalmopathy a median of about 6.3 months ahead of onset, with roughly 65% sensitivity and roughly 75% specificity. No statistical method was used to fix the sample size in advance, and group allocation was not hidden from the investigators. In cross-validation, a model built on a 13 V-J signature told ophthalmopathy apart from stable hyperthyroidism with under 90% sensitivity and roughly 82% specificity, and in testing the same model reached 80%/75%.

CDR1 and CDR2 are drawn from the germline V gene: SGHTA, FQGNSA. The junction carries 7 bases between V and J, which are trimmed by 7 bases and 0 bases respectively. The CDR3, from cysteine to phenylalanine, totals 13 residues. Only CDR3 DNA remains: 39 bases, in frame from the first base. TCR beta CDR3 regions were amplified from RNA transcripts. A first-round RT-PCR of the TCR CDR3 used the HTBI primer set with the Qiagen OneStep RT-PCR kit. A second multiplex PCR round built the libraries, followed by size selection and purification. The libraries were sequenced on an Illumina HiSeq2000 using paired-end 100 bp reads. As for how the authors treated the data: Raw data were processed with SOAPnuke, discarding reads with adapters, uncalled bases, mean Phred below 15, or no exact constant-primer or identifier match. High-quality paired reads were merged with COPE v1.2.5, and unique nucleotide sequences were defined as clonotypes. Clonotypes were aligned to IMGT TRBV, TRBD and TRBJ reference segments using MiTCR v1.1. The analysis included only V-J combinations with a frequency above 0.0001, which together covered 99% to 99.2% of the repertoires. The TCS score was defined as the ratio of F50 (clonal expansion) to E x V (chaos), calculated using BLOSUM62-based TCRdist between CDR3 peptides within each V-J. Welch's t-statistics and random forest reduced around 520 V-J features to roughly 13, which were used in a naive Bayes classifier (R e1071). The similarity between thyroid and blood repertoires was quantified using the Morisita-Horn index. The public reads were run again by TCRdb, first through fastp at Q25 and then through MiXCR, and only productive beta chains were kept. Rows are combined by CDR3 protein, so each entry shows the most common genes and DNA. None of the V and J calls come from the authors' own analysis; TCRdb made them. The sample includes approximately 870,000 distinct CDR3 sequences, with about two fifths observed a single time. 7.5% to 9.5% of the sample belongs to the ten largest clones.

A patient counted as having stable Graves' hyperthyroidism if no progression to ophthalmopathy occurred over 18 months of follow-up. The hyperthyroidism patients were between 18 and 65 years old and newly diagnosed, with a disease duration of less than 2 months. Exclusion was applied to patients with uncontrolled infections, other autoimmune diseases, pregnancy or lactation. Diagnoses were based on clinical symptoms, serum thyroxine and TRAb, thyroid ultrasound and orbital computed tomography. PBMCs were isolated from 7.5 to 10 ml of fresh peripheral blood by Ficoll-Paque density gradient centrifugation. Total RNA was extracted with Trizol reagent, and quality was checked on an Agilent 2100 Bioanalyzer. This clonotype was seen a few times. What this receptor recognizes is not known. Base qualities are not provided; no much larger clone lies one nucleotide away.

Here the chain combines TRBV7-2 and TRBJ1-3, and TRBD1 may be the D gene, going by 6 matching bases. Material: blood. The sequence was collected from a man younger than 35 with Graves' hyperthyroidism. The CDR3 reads CASMDSSGNTIYF. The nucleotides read TGTGCCAGCATGGACAGCTCTGGAAACACCATATATTTT.